These T cell receptor beta chains were read from a single sample in a study of identical twins. TCRdb redid the calling of the 5' RACE reads with MiXCR, one entry per CDR3 protein. The repertoire holds 1.5 million to 2 million distinct CDR3 sequences, about 30% seen once, with approximately 0.25% in the top ten. Source material: cord blood. These receptors originate from a newborn girl in good health. Each CDR3 is given with its conserved first and last residue. D genes are given only for firm matches. Part of the rows lack a size; the others show once, few, many or a class for expanded clones.

j_call clone_size d_call v_call cdr3_aa cdr3_nt
TRBJ2-1 - TRBD2 TRBV14 CASSPQRGEQFF TGTGCCAGCAGCCCACAGCGGGGTGAGCAGTTCTTC
TRBJ2-3 - - TRBV24-1 CATGQWGDTQYF TGTGCCACCGGACAGTGGGGGGATACGCAGTATTTT
TRBJ2-1 few TRBD2 TRBV4-2 CASSQEPSGRVEQFF TGTGCCAGCAGCCAAGAGCCTAGCGGGAGGGTTGAGCAGTTCTTC
TRBJ2-7 - - TRBV5-1 CASSLAEARNEQYF TGCGCCAGCAGTCTCGCCGAAGCCCGCAATGAGCAGTACTTC
TRBJ2-7 - TRBD1 TRBV9 CASSPDRMGSYEQYF TGTGCCAGCAGCCCGGACAGGATGGGCTCCTACGAGCAGTACTTC
TRBJ1-1 few TRBD1 TRBV15 CATSGKTGYTEAFF TGTGCCACCAGCGGAAAGACAGGGTACACTGAAGCTTTCTTT
TRBJ2-3 - - TRBV5-6 CASTQRGGSRTDTQYF TGTGCCAGCACCCAACGAGGGGGATCACGCACAGATACGCAGTATTTT
TRBJ2-7 - TRBD1 TRBV27 CAGSLSMPFTGAHEQYF TGTGCCGGCAGTTTATCGATGCCCTTTACAGGGGCCCACGAGCAGTACTTC
TRBJ2-1 - TRBD2 TRBV20-1 CSALTSANLHNEQFF TGCAGTGCTCTGACTAGCGCGAATCTTCACAATGAGCAGTTCTTC
TRBJ1-2 few TRBD1 TRBV12-3/TRBV12-4 CASSSPLTGRDGYTF TGTGCCAGCAGTTCGCCCCTGACAGGGAGGGATGGCTACACCTTC
TRBJ1-1 few - TRBV20-1 CSARDGGRMNTEAFF TGCAGTGCTAGAGATGGGGGTAGAATGAACACTGAAGCTTTCTTT
TRBJ1-3 - TRBD1 TRBV10-3 CAISAPGQEAGNTIYF TGTGCCATCAGTGCCCCGGGACAGGAGGCAGGAAACACCATATATTTT
TRBJ2-3 few - TRBV20-1 CSARGIFFAERADTQYF TGCAGTGCTAGAGGGATATTTTTTGCGGAAAGGGCAGATACGCAGTATTTT
TRBJ2-3 - - TRBV21-1 CASSKREASTDTQYF TGTGCCAGCAGCAAGCGGGAGGCTAGCACAGATACGCAGTATTTT